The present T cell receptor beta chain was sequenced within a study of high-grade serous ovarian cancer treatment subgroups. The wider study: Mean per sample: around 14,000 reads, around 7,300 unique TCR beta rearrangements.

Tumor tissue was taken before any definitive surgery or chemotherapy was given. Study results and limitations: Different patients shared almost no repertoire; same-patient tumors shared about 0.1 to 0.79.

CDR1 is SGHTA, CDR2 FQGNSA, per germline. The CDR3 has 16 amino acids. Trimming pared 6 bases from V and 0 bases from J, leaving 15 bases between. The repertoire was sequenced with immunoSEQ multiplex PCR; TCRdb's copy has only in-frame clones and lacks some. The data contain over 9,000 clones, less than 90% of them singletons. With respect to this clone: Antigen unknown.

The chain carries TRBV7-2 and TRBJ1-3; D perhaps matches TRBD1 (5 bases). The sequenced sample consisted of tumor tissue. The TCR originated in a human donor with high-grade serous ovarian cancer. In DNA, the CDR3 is TGTGCCAGCAGTTCCCCAGGGTTCCTCTCTGGAAACACCATATATTTT. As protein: CASSSPGFLSGNTIYF.